The source of this T cell receptor (beta chain) is a study of breast tumors, draining lymph nodes, adjacent tissues. TCRdb reanalysed the multiplex PCR reads using MiXCR and keeps one entry per CDR3 protein. Among 200,000 to 250,000 distinct CDR3 sequences listed, about a third were seen once. The lymph nodes were axillary draining lymph nodes from breast cancer patients. Whole-study findings and limits: The data were judged consistent with most tumor T cells coming from lymph node and expanding in tumor. Compared with lymph nodes, tumors were less diverse; compared with nontumor tissue, more.

Germline lookup yields CDR1 MNHEY and CDR2 SVGAGI. The CDR3 runs 14 residues. This clonotype was counted ten times or more. What it recognizes is unknown. At one boundary the junction diverges from the germline segment, which might be a read error. This sequence was found in a female donor with breast cancer. Some clones in this sample may be carry-over from other donors' samples. The sample was axillary lymph node tissue. The V gene is TRBV6-5, the J gene TRBJ2-5; 8 bases map to TRBD2. The CDR3 loop is CASSHSGGGETQYF. In nucleotides, the CDR3 is TGTGCCAGCAGTCACTCGGGAGGGGGAGAGACCCAGTACTTC.